Listed below are T cell receptor beta chains from one sample, sequenced in a study of blood T cells in healthy people across ages. MiXCR, applied by TCRdb to the 5' RACE reads, yields one record per CDR3 protein. This sample has approximately 1.5 million distinct CDR3 sequences, with approximately 42% found just once. The sample was blood. The receptor source for this set is a woman aged 18-29 years in good health. Both conserved end residues are part of each CDR3. The D gene is left open where the match is weak. Expanded clones are given a class, and other clones once, few, many or no size at all.

D gene	V gene	J gene	clone size	CDR3 DNA	CDR3 protein
TRBD2	TRBV7-8	TRBJ2-1	NA	TGTGCCAGCAGCTTACACGAGCGGGGTGTAAATGAGCAGTTCTTC	CASSLHERGVNEQFF
NA	TRBV5-6	TRBJ1-5	NA	TGTGCCAGCAGCTCCTCCCGAGCGGGGGATCAGCCCCAGCATTTT	CASSSSRAGDQPQHF
NA	TRBV20-1	TRBJ2-4	NA	TGCAGTGCTAGAGGGGGACGTGACGGCCTAGCCAAAAACATTCAGTACTTC	CSARGGRDGLAKNIQYF
TRBD2	TRBV4-1	TRBJ2-7	few	TGCGCCAGCAGTTGGGGTAGCGGGGACTACGAGCAGTACTTC	CASSWGSGDYEQYF
NA	TRBV6-1	TRBJ2-1	NA	TGTGCCAGCAGTGTACGGGGGTGGGCGGAGAATGAGCAGTTCTTC	CASSVRGWAENEQFF
NA	TRBV5-1	TRBJ2-2	few	TGCGCCAGCAACAAAAGGGGCAGGGACACCGGGGAGCTGTTTTTT	CASNKRGRDTGELFF
TRBD1	TRBV19	TRBJ2-6	NA	TGTGCCAGTAGTACGGGACAGGGGGTCTCTGGGGCCAACGTCCTGACTTTC	CASSTGQGVSGANVLTF
TRBD1	TRBV7-9	TRBJ1-2	few	TGTGCCAGCAGCGGCCGAACAGGGGCAACCTATGGCTACACCTTC	CASSGRTGATYGYTF
NA	TRBV7-2	TRBJ1-4	NA	TGTGCCAGCAGCGCGGGGGTGGTCGGCGGTAATGAAAAACTGTTTTTT	CASSAGVVGGNEKLFF
TRBD2	TRBV9	TRBJ2-3	NA	TGTGCCAGCAGCGGAGCGGGGATTACCTTCACAGATACGCAGTATTTT	CASSGAGITFTDTQYF
NA	TRBV15	TRBJ1-1	NA	TGTGCCACCAGCGGGGACGAAACCCCCACTGAAGCTTTCTTT	CATSGDETPTEAFF
TRBD1	TRBV5-1	TRBJ2-5	NA	TGCGCCGGCAGGGGACAGACCCAAGAGACCCAGTACTTC	CAGRGQTQETQYF
NA	TRBV12-3/TRBV12-4	TRBJ1-2	few	TGTGCCAGCACCGAAAGTGGGTATGGCTACACCTTC	CASTESGYGYTF
NA	TRBV5-1	TRBJ1-5	few	TGCGCCAGCAGCCCGGGTGGCAGGCCAGGTCAGCCCCAGCATTTT	CASSPGGRPGQPQHF
TRBD1	TRBV20-1	TRBJ1-6	NA	TGCAGTGCTCGACAGGGTTATAATTCACCCCTCCACTTT	CSARQGYNSPLHF
NA	TRBV12-3/TRBV12-4	TRBJ2-4	many	TGTGCCAGCAGCCTCGGAAACATTCAGTACTTC	CASSLGNIQYF
TRBD2	TRBV5-4	TRBJ2-7	NA	TGTGCCAGCAGCAGCCGAGCGGGAGTAAACTACGAGCAGTACTTC	CASSSRAGVNYEQYF
TRBD1	TRBV20-1	TRBJ1-1	NA	TGCGGTGCTATCAAGACAGGGCGCACTGAAGCTTTCTTT	CGAIKTGRTEAFF
NA	TRBV27	TRBJ1-2	NA	TGTGCCAGCAGCCCTCAATCGGGGGACAAAGATGGCTACACCTTC	CASSPQSGDKDGYTF
NA	TRBV4-3	TRBJ2-1	NA	TGCGCCAGCAGCCACGGTCGGGAGACTTACAATGAGCAGTTCTTC	CASSHGRETYNEQFF
NA	TRBV12-3/TRBV12-4	TRBJ2-1	few	TGTGCCAGCAGTTCTGTATTGGGAGGGGGCTGGAGCTCCTACAATGAGCAGTTCTTC	CASSSVLGGGWSSYNEQFF
TRBD1	TRBV2	TRBJ1-4	NA	TGTGCCAGCAGTGATTGGGACAGGGCCCCCGGAGGGCTGTTTTTT	CASSDWDRAPGGLFF
NA	TRBV13	TRBJ2-1	NA	TGTGCCAGCAGCTTAGCTGGGGAGAGCTCCTACAATGAGCAGTTCTTC	CASSLAGESSYNEQFF
NA	TRBV12-3/TRBV12-4	TRBJ1-4	NA	TGTGCCAGCAGTTTAGCGCGACAGGTTGCTAATGAAAAACTGTTTTTT	CASSLARQVANEKLFF
TRBD1	TRBV6-2/TRBV6-3	TRBJ2-7	NA	TGTGCCAGCAGTCCGGGACAGAGAAGAGCCTACGAGCAGTACTTC	CASSPGQRRAYEQYF
TRBD2	TRBV9	TRBJ2-1	NA	TGTGCCAGCAGCGTAGGGACTAGTCACAATGAGCAGTTCTTC	CASSVGTSHNEQFF
TRBD1	TRBV9	TRBJ1-3	NA	TGTGCCAGCAGCGGATCGGGACAGGGGAGCTCTGGAAACACCATATATTTT	CASSGSGQGSSGNTIYF
NA	TRBV20-1	TRBJ2-7	NA	TGCAGTGCTAGAGATACTAGGACCGAGCAGTACTTC	CSARDTRTEQYF
NA	TRBV6-6	TRBJ1-5	once	TGTGCCAGCAGTGTTACCGGGACAATGATGCCCCAGCATTTT	CASSVTGTMMPQHF
TRBD2	TRBV14	TRBJ2-1	NA	TGTGCCAGCAGCCACAGAGCGGGGGACTACGATGGGCAGTTCTTC	CASSHRAGDYDGQFF
TRBD1	TRBV30	TRBJ1-2	NA	TGTGCCTGGAGTCCCACAAGGACAGGCAGCCGGGACTACACCTTC	CAWSPTRTGSRDYTF
NA	TRBV12-3/TRBV12-4	TRBJ2-5	many	TGTGCCAGCAGCCCCGGACTGGAGACCCAGTACTTC	CASSPGLETQYF
NA	TRBV6-5	TRBJ1-2	many	TGTGCCAGCAGTTATCGGAGATTTAAAAACTATGGCTACACCTTC	CASSYRRFKNYGYTF
TRBD1	TRBV20-1	TRBJ1-2	NA	TGCAGTGCCGCGAAACAGGGGCTAGACTATGGCTACACCTTC	CSAAKQGLDYGYTF